The sequence of this TCR beta chain was determined in a study of T cells in Graves' hyperthyroidism and ophthalmopathy. As for this clonotype: The antigen is not known.

Whole-study findings and limits: Peripheral blood also featured most of the thyroid clonotypes expanded above 0.001. A 13 V-J signature model discriminated ophthalmopathy versus stable hyperthyroidism.

TCR beta CDR3 region amplification was performed from RNA transcripts. HTBI primers were employed in a first-round RT-PCR of the TCR CDR3. TCRdb redid the calling of the multiplex PCR reads with MiXCR, one entry per CDR3 protein. The sample consists of roughly 170,000 distinct CDR3 sequences, 8% to 9.5% of them appearing once. The ends lost 3 bases at V and 5 bases at J; junction bases unmatched: 6. CDR3 size: 14 residues. Per the germline V gene, CDR1 is LNHDA and CDR2 is SQIVND (reference sequence). V gene TRBV19 combines with J gene TRBJ1-2, with TRBD1 matching over 7 bases. What was sequenced was blood. The source of this sequence is a woman between 18 and 30 years old with Graves' hyperthyroidism that later progressed to Graves' ophthalmopathy. The CDR3 loop reads CASSISGTEYGYTF. The CDR3 coding sequence is TGTGCCAGTAGTATTTCGGGGACAGAATATGGCTACACCTTC.